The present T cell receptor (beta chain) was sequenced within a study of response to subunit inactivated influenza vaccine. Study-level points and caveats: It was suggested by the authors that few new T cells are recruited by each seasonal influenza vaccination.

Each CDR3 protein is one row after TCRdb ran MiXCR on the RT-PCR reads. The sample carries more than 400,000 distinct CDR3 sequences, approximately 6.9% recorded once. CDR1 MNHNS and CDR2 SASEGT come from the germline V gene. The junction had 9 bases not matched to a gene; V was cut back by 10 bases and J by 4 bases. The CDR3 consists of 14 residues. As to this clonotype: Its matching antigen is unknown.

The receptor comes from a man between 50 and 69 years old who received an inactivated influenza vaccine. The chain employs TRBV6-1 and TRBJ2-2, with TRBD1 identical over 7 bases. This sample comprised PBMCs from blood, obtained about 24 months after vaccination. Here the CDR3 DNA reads TGTGCCATCCGAAGGGACAGACTCACCGGGGAGCTGTTTTTT. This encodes CAIRRDRLTGELFF.